This T cell receptor beta chain was captured by sequencing in a study of CXCR3-negative and CXCR3-positive naive CD8 T cells. Overall study: TRB reads totalled about 140 million, about 1.5 +/- 0.3 million per library. Overall study results and limits: Partial loss of CXCR3 expression followed cryopreservation; most assays used fresh PBMCs. Naive cells that were CXCR3-positive had more hydrophobic TRB CDR3s (compared with CXCR3-negative naive cells). Comparison of naive CXCR3-negative and CXCR3-positive cells revealed similar TRBV-TRBJ usage, while memory cells differed.

The CDR3 spans 15 residues. From germline, CDR1 is SEHNR and CDR2 FQNEAQ (reference sequence). Each CD8+ T cell subset was flow-sorted in triplicate. Every sort contained around 310,000 cells. The authors prepared UMI-labeled TRB cDNA libraries by 5' RACE. TCRdb processed the 5' RACE reads again and assigns one entry to each CDR3 protein, with no DNA. Its clone listing holds about 150,000 distinct CDR3 sequences. Note on this clonotype: Its antigen is currently unknown.

Sequencing was carried out using naive CXCR3+ CD8+ T cells from blood. Subset in this sample: CD45RO-CCR7+CD27+CD95- naive CD8+ T cells expressing CXCR3 (TNR3+). The receptor comes from a human donor in good health. Some clones in this sample may be carry-over from other donors' samples. The V gene is TRBV7-9, the J gene TRBJ1-4; TCRdb picks TRBD1, but there is no DNA to check that call. The CDR3 sequence is CASSRRTGYDEKLFF. Supplemented by reference TRBV7-9 and TRBJ1-4, the full variable domain reads DTGVSQNPRHKITKRGQNVTFRCDPISEHNRLYWYRQTLGQGPEFLTYFQNEAQLEKSRLLSDRFSAERPKGSFSTLEIQRTEQGDSAMYLCASSRRTGYDEKLFFGSGTQLSVL.